This T cell receptor beta chain was identified in a study of blood T cell repertoires in COVID-19. Across the whole study: From T cells, B-cell-depleted T cells, or PBMCs came the material, which was cDNA or gDNA.

In the authors' methods: From reference gene primer amplification, estimates of nucleated cell counts were derived. Clones were sequenced by immunoSEQ multiplex PCR, and TCRdb holds only the in-frame ones, with some missing. The V and J calls and clone size are taken from that table; D and trimming were inferred from the DNA. This table holds around 260,000 clones, about 88% found once. The CDR3 sequence is 16 residues long. V dropped 0 bases and J dropped 6; count of bases not matched to a gene: 8. Germline lookup yields CDR1 KGHSY and CDR2 FQNENV. This sequence joins TRBV16 and TRBJ1-5; TRBD1 matches 7 bases. This TCR was recovered from a young man with active or convalescent COVID-19. The sample taken for sequencing was peripheral blood. CDR3 sequence: CASSQSGRAGGQPQHF. CDR3 DNA sequence: TGTGCCAGCAGCCAATCGGGCAGGGCAGGGGGTCAGCCCCAGCATTTT.